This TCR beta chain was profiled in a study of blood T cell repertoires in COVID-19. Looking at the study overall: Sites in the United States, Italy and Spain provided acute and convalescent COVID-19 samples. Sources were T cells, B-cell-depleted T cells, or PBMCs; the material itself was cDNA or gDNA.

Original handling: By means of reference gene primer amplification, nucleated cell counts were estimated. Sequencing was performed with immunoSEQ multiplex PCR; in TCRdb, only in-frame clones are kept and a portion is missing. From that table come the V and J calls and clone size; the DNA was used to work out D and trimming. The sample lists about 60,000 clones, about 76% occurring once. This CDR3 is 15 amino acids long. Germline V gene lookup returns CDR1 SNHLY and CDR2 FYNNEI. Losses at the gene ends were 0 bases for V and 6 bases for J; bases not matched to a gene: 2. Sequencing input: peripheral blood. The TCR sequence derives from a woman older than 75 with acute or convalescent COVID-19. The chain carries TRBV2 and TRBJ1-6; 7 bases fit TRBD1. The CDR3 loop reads CASSEAGQPNSPLHF. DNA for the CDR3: TGTGCCAGCAGTGAAGCGGGACAGCCTAATTCACCCCTCCACTTT. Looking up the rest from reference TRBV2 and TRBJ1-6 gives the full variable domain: EPEVTQTPSHQVTQMGQEVILRCVPISNHLYFYWYRQILGQKVEFLVSFYNNEISEKSEIFDDQFSVERPDGSNFTLKIRSTKLEDSAMYFCASSEAGQPNSPLHFGNGTRLTVT.